Each of the 10 T cell receptor beta chains below was sequenced from the same sample in a study of cytomegalovirus exposure and HLA in healthy donors. The primer mix had 60 Vbeta and 13 Jbeta primers. Repertoires were generated with immunoSEQ multiplex PCR, while TCRdb's copy carries only in-frame clones and drops some. This sample has some 180,000 clones, with roughly 80% found just once. Sequences were obtained from PBMCs. Every receptor here comes from a girl aged 5 to 17 in good health and CMV-seropositive.

The rearrangement uses TRBV10-3 and TRBJ2-1; 9 bases align to TRBD2. Trimming at V came to 5 bases and at J to 0 bases, leaving 8 bases not matched to a gene. This CDR3 has 17 residues. CDR1 and CDR2 (germline): ENHRY, SYGVKD. The CDR3 reads CAISPGAGGRSYNEQFF. The CDR3, as DNA: TGTGCCATCAGTCCTGGAGCGGGAGGACGCTCCTACAATGAGCAGTTCTTC.

The chain is built from TRBV30 and TRBJ2-5; tentatively, D is TRBD2 (6 bases). This CDR3 spans 15 amino acids. Deletions cut 7 bases from V and 4 bases from J, with 22 bases between. Germline V CDR1 and CDR2: GTSNPN, SVGIG (reference sequence). The CDR3 region is CALGEPTRKGETQYF. The CDR3 DNA follows: TGTGCCTTGGGAGAACCGACTAGGAAAGGAGAGACCCAGTACTTC.

The chain employs TRBV5-1 and TRBJ1-2; D uncertain. Germline lookup yields CDR1 SGHRS and CDR2 YFSETQ. With 4 bases removed from V and 5 bases from J, the gap between germline ends came to 12 bases. The CDR3 covers 13 residues. CDR3 sequence: CASSPSPRYGYTF. The CDR3 coding sequence is TGCGCCAGCAGCCCCTCCCCGAGGTATGGCTACACCTTC.

This clone was counted a few times. The V call is TRBV27, the J call TRBJ1-1; D perhaps matches TRBD1 (5 bases). CDR3 length: 13 amino acids. Germline V gene data show CDR1 as MNHEY and CDR2 as SMNVEV (reference sequence). V was cut by 5 bases and J by 2 bases, with 9 bases left in between. This chain's CDR3 is CASSPRGNTEAFF. As DNA, the CDR3 is TGTGCCAGCAGTCCAAGGGGAAACACTGAAGCTTTCTTT.

The V and J genes are TRBV18 and TRBJ1-2; no clear D. The CDR3 is 13 residues long. Trimming removed 5 bases at V and 2 bases at J, with 9 bases between. Germline V gene lookup returns CDR1 KGHSH and CDR2 LQKENI. The CDR3 sequence is CASSVGSNYGYTF. CDR3 nucleotide sequence: TGTGCCAGCTCAGTGGGCTCAAACTATGGCTACACCTTC.

This clone occurred a few times. The V and J genes are TRBV11-2 and TRBJ1-2; TRBD1 matches 10 bases. Trimming removed 1 base from V and 2 bases from J; junction bases left unmatched: 4. CDR1 and CDR2 (germline): SGHAT, FQNNGV. The CDR3 loop spans 16 amino acids. CDR3 DNA: TGTGCCAGCAGCTTAGCCGGGACAGGGGCGAACTATGGCTACACCTTC. It specifies CASSLAGTGANYGYTF.

The chain employs TRBV4-3 and TRBJ2-7; 10 nucleotides match TRBD2. With V trimmed by 2 bases and J by 4 bases, 8 bases remained unmatched. This CDR3 has 16 residues. Germline V CDR1 and CDR2: LGHNA, YSLEER. The CDR3 sequence is CASSQFVAGGRYEQYF. The CDR3 DNA sequence: TGCGCCAGCAGCCAATTTGTAGCGGGAGGTCGGTACGAGCAGTACTTC.

This chain joins TRBV6-5 and TRBJ2-2, with 7 bases matching TRBD1. The V and J ends lost 5 bases and 7 bases, in that order; junction bases with no gene match: 10. The germline V gene has CDR1 MNHEY and CDR2 SVGAGI. This CDR3 has 15 amino acids. The CDR3 DNA reads TGTGCCAGCAGTAAACAGGGGTTGTTGAACGGGGAGCTGTTTTTT. Protein sequence: CASSKQGLLNGELFF.

The chain carries TRBV9 and TRBJ2-7, with a weak D call TRBD1 (6 bases). CDR1 SGDLS and CDR2 YYNGEE come from the germline V gene. This CDR3 has 11 amino acids. The V and J ends lost 2 bases and 7 bases respectively, with 7 bases between them. CDR3 residues: CASSVDREQYF. DNA for the CDR3: TGTGCCAGCAGCGTCGACAGGGAGCAGTACTTC.

This clone was seen only once. One end of the junction fails to match germline, which may point to a read error. The rearrangement uses TRBV2 and TRBJ2-7, with 14 bases fitting TRBD2. The CDR3 sequence is 14 residues long. CDR1 and CDR2 (germline): SNHLY, FYNNEI. CDR3 region: CASSEAPGLAGATF. The CDR3 DNA follows: TGTGCCAGCAGTGAAGCCCCGGGACTAGCGGGAGCAACCTTC.